The 26 T cell receptor beta chains in this list originate from one sample, sequenced in a study of T cells after yellow fever vaccination. In TCRdb, the 5' RACE reads were re-called with MiXCR into one record per CDR3 protein. The table includes around 360,000 distinct CDR3 sequences, around 10% detected once. Sequencing used PBMCs, obtained on the day of the first yellow fever vaccination. These receptors were collected from a young man who received the YFV17D yellow fever vaccine.

Many counts were recorded for this clonotype. CDR3 coding DNA: TGTGCCAGCTCACCCGGACAGGGGTGGGAGACCCAGTACTTC. The encoded protein is CASSPGQGWETQYF. The chain is built from TRBV18 and TRBJ2-5; 9 bases agree with TRBD1. Looked up from germline, CDR1 is KGHSH and CDR2 is LQKENI. J gave up 5 bases and V 3 bases, and 4 bases lay outside the gene matches. The CDR3 covers 14 residues.

The chain is built from TRBV18 and TRBJ1-1, with D maybe TRBD1 (5 bases). The V end lost 4 bases, the J end lost 1 base, and 13 bases lay between the germline ends. Per germline, CDR1 KGHSH and CDR2 LQKENI. There are 15 residues in the CDR3. CDR3 in amino acids: CASSLGVRSNTEAFF. Here the CDR3 DNA reads TGTGCCAGCTCACTGGGGGTACGCTCGAACACTGAAGCTTTCTTT.

This clonotype was picked up a small number of times. V is TRBV12-3 or TRBV12-4 and J is TRBJ1-2, with TRBD1 identical over 7 bases. The CDR3 extends over 12 amino acids. The trim removed 6 bases at V and 8 bases at J, leaving 6 bases unmatched. This CDR3 is CASSGTASGYTF. CDR3 bases: TGTGCCAGCAGCGGGACAGCTAGCGGCTACACCTTC.

The rearrangement joins TRBV19 to TRBJ2-1; no reliable D call. Per the germline V gene, CDR1 is LNHDA and CDR2 is SQIVND (reference sequence). This CDR3 is 14 amino acids long. The V end lost 0 bases, the J end lost 10 bases, and 13 bases lay between the germline ends. Here the CDR3 DNA reads TGTGCCAGTAGTATAGATCAGACCCTCAGGGAGCAGTTCTTC. Translated, it gives CASSIDQTLREQFF.

This rearrangement joins TRBV6-2 or TRBV6-3 to TRBJ2-1, with 8 bases matching TRBD2. Trimming removed 6 bases from V and 9 bases from J; junction bases left unmatched: 10. The CDR3 totals 14 residues. The germline gives CDR1 MNHEY, CDR2 SVGEGT. This chain's CDR3 is CASRTGTSKTEQFF. In DNA, the CDR3 is TGTGCCAGCAGGACCGGGACTAGTAAAACTGAGCAGTTCTTC.

V is TRBV5-1 and J is TRBJ2-7; the D gene is possibly TRBD2 (5 bases). This CDR3 comprises 17 residues. Germline CDR1 is SGHRS and CDR2 is YFSETQ. V shed 3 bases and J shed 3 bases, with 22 bases lying between them. The CDR3 DNA is TGCGCCAGCAGCTCGGGATATGGAAGGGAGTCCAACTACGAGCAGTACTTC. Amino acids: CASSSGYGRESNYEQYF.

This clonotype has a count of ten or more. This chain joins TRBV4-3 and TRBJ2-3, with D perhaps TRBD2 (5 bases). The CDR3 extends over 15 amino acids. Trimming stripped 4 bases from V and 4 bases from J, with 15 bases between. In germline, CDR1 is LGHNA, CDR2 YSLEER. The CDR3 DNA follows: TGCGCCAGCAGCCGAGACGGCAGCGGCGCAGATACGCAGTATTTT. Its protein product is CASSRDGSGADTQYF.

A few counts support this clonotype. J is TRBJ2-4 and V is TRBV7-2; 10 nucleotides agree with TRBD1. Losses at the gene ends were 5 bases for V and 3 bases for J; bases not matched to a gene: 4. Germline CDR1 and CDR2: SGHTA and FQGNSA. CDR3 length: 15 amino acids. The CDR3 protein is CASSPGTGVKNIQYF. Here the CDR3 DNA reads TGTGCCAGCAGCCCCGGGACAGGGGTCAAAAACATTCAGTACTTC.

CDR3 sequence: CASSLQGPNQPQHF. CDR3 coding DNA: TGTGCCAGCAGTTTGCAGGGTCCCAATCAGCCCCAGCATTTT. J is TRBJ1-5 and V is TRBV12-3 or TRBV12-4; D perhaps matches TRBD1 (5 bases). V was pared by 3 bases and J by 3 bases, with 9 bases between. The CDR3 consists of 14 residues.

The count of this clonotype is one. The CDR3 here is CASSSRTSGGGTGELFF. The CDR3 DNA follows: TGTGCCAGCAGTTCCCGGACTAGCGGGGGGGGCACCGGGGAGCTGTTTTTT. The chain has TRBV12-3 or TRBV12-4 and TRBJ2-2; TRBD2 aligns across 15 bases. The CDR3 length is 17 residues. The J segment lost 4 bases and the V segment lost 4 bases, leaving 4 bases of the junction unmatched.

The chain recombines TRBV4-2 with TRBJ2-3, with 8 bases matching TRBD1. The trim removed 0 bases at V and 4 bases at J, leaving 6 bases unmatched. This CDR3 contains 16 residues. In germline, CDR1 is LGHNA, CDR2 YNFKEQ. The CDR3 reads CASSQDRQGAADTQYF. The CDR3 bases are TGTGCCAGCAGCCAAGATCGGCAGGGGGCCGCAGATACGCAGTATTTT.

The J gene is TRBJ2-7, the V gene TRBV25-1; perhaps TRBD2 as D (6 bases). From germline, CDR1 is MGHDK and CDR2 SYGVNS. Trimming took 2 bases from V and 1 from J, leaving 9 bases between them. CDR3 size: 14 residues. The CDR3 coding sequence is TGTGCCAGCAGTGAAATGGGGGGATCCTACGAGCAGTACTTC. It specifies CASSEMGGSYEQYF.

This clonotype was recorded a few times. This chain connects TRBV4-2 to TRBJ2-5; 9 bases line up with TRBD2. V dropped 4 bases and J dropped 3; count of bases not matched to a gene: 6. The CDR3 totals 15 residues. From germline, CDR1 is LGHNA and CDR2 YNFKEQ. The chain's CDR3 is CASSLILAGEETQYF. The CDR3, as DNA: TGTGCCAGCAGCCTAATACTAGCGGGCGAAGAGACCCAGTACTTC.

Points on this clonotype: Given a much more abundant clone one base away, this may be a read error. V gene TRBV19 combines with J gene TRBJ2-2; perhaps TRBD2 as D (5 bases). CDR1 is LNHDA and CDR2 is SQIVND in the germline V gene (reference sequence). CDR3 size: 13 residues. This chain's CDR3 is CASTVIGSGEQFF. The CDR3, as DNA: TGTGCCAGTACGGTCATCGGGTCCGGGGAGCAGTTTTTT.

This rearrangement joins TRBV7-9 to TRBJ2-7; the D gene is possibly TRBD1 (5 bases). The CDR3 is 15 amino acids. Germline lookup yields CDR1 SEHNR and CDR2 FQNEAQ (reference sequence). Trimming cost V 0 bases and J 2 bases, with 11 bases left between them. The CDR3, as DNA: TGTGCCAGCAGCTTAGCGGGATGGGGCCCCTACGAGCAGTACGTC. Amino acid sequence: CASSLAGWGPYEQYV.

CDR3 sequence reads: CASSVAAGGHGELFF. CDR3 nucleotides: TGTGCCAGCAGCGTAGCGGCAGGGGGTCACGGGGAGCTGTTTTTT. V is TRBV9 and J is TRBJ2-2, with TRBD1 matching over 7 bases. CDR3 length: 15 residues. V lost 0 bases and J lost 7; bases outside the gene matches: 6. Germline V gene lookup returns CDR1 SGDLS and CDR2 YYNGEE.

The chain combines TRBV18 with TRBJ1-2; no clear D gene. V lost 3 bases to trimming and J lost 5 bases, with 10 bases between them. Germline CDR1 and CDR2: KGHSH and LQKENI. This CDR3 is built from 13 residues. The CDR3 region is CASSPERDYGYTF. In DNA, the CDR3 is TGTGCCAGCTCACCTGAACGGGATTATGGCTACACCTTC.

The chain combines TRBV20-1 with TRBJ2-5, with D possibly being TRBD1 (5 bases). Trimming took 7 bases from V and 1 from J, leaving 13 bases between them. CDR3 length equals 13 residues. The V gene's germline CDR1 is DFQATT and CDR2 SNEGSKA (reference sequence). The CDR3 nucleotides read TGCAGTGGCCAAGGGGTTCCCCAAGAGACCCAGTACTTC. It translates to CSGQGVPQETQYF.

This clonotype was seen a handful of times. This chain uses TRBV20-1 with TRBJ2-7; D perhaps matches TRBD2 (5 bases). CDR3 length equals 12 residues. CDR1 is DFQATT, CDR2 SNEGSKA, per germline (reference sequence). Trimming took 7 bases from V and 3 from J, leaving 13 bases between them. CDR3 protein: CSVAGIRYEQYF. The CDR3 region has the DNA TGCAGTGTTGCCGGGATCCGCTACGAGCAGTACTTC.

This clonotype has at least ten counts. The chain employs TRBV24-1 and TRBJ2-5; 7 nucleotides match TRBD1. The V gene end was trimmed by 4 bases and the J gene end by 5 bases; junction bases not matched to a gene: 15. The V gene's germline CDR1 is KGHDR and CDR2 SFDVKD. This CDR3 is built from 17 residues. The CDR3 DNA is TGTGCCACCAGTGACAACATAAGGGGGCAGGGAAATGAGACCCAGTACTTC. Its translation: CATSDNIRGQGNETQYF.

The chain joins TRBV7-2 to TRBJ2-7; TRBD2 agrees at 7 bases. Germline V gene lookup returns CDR1 SGHTA and CDR2 FQGNSA. This CDR3 comprises 13 residues. The V gene end was trimmed by 4 bases and the J gene end by 7 bases; junction bases not matched to a gene: 7. The CDR3 protein is CASSSTHGREQYF. The CDR3 DNA is TGTGCCAGCAGCTCCACCCACGGGAGGGAGCAGTACTTC.

This clonotype was recorded only once. The gene calls are TRBV11-2 and TRBJ2-1, with D tentatively TRBD1 (6 bases). The germline CDR1 and CDR2 sequences are SGHAT and FQNNGV. The CDR3 loop spans 16 amino acids. Trimming took off 5 bases at V and 7 bases at J, with 21 bases between the two ends. In nucleotides, the CDR3 is TGTGCCAGCAGCGAAACCGGGACAAGGCTCGGGAATGAGCAGTTCTTC. This codes for CASSETGTRLGNEQFF.

This clonotype was seen only a few times. This rearrangement joins TRBV7-9 to TRBJ1-6, with D possibly TRBD1 on 5 matching bases. The germline CDR1 and CDR2 sequences are SEHNR and FQNEAQ (reference sequence). CDR3 size: 16 residues. V lost 1 base and J lost 9, with 16 bases in between. CDR3 loop: CASSLGLSGRGSPLHF. CDR3 sequence (DNA): TGTGCCAGCAGCTTAGGGCTCTCAGGGAGAGGTTCACCCCTCCACTTT.

This clonotype showed up just a few times. The chain carries TRBV7-3 and TRBJ2-5; 14 nucleotides align to TRBD2. The V segment lost 5 bases and the J segment 4 bases; nucleotides outside the gene matches: 9. The CDR3 covers 17 residues. Per the germline V gene, CDR1 is SGHTA and CDR2 is FQGTGA. For the CDR3, the DNA is TGTGCCAGCAGCCCCCGGACTAGCGGGGGGATGAGAGAGACCCAGTACTTC. Translation gives CASSPRTSGGMRETQYF. The variable domain in full, completed from reference TRBV7-3 and TRBJ2-5, reads GAGVSQTPSNKVTEKGKYVELRCDPISGHTALYWYRQSLGQGPEFLIYFQGTGAADDSGLPNDRFFAVRPEGSVSTLKIQRTERGDSAVYLCASSPRTSGGMRETQYFGPGTRLLVL.

The table lists this clonotype with many counts. This chain connects TRBV5-6 to TRBJ2-5, with a weak D call TRBD2 (6 bases). This CDR3 spans 15 amino acids. Trimming pared 4 bases from V and 2 bases from J, leaving 15 bases between. Germline V gene sequence: CDR1 SGHDT, CDR2 YYEEEE. The CDR3 DNA sequence: TGTGCCAGCAGCCCCGGACTAACTCCACAAGAGACCCAGTACTTC. It yields the protein CASSPGLTPQETQYF.

This clonotype showed up just a few times. The chain combines TRBV20-1 with TRBJ1-1, with D unclear. The CDR3 spans 12 residues. Germline V gives CDR1 DFQATT, CDR2 SNEGSKA (reference sequence). The CDR3 bases are TGCAGCCCGGAAGACGGGAGCCCTGAAGCTTTCTTT. Translated, it gives CSPEDGSPEAFF.